A single sample gave rise to the 19 T cell receptor beta chains below, sequenced in a study of blood T cells in healthy people across ages. A sample-barcoded 5' primer and a J-beta primer mix were used in a second PCR of roughly 7 to 11 cycles. Via MiXCR, TCRdb re-called the 5' RACE reads, giving one row per CDR3 protein. Here the sample spans 780,000 or so distinct CDR3 sequences, 20% to 25% being singletons. The same data also went into a second study, on T cells of mothers and their children.

Sequencing was performed on blood. These receptors all come from a boy younger than 18 in good health.

This clonotype appeared a few times. V and J are TRBV12-3 or TRBV12-4 and TRBJ1-1; a possible D gene is TRBD1 (6 bases). This CDR3 comprises 14 residues. Between the trimmed V and J ends, which lost 5 bases and 4 bases, there was a span of 14 bases. The CDR3 sequence is CASSPARGPTEAFF. CDR3 DNA sequence: TGTGCCAGCAGTCCCGCGCGGGGGCCCACTGAAGCTTTCTTT.

V is TRBV20-1 and J is TRBJ2-7; D may be TRBD1 (6 bases). V shed 3 bases and J shed 3 bases, with 18 bases lying between them. Germline V gene data show CDR1 as DFQATT and CDR2 as SNEGSKA (reference sequence). The CDR3 loop spans 15 amino acids. CDR3 sequence (DNA): TGCAGTGCTAGGGTACCAGGGGATGAATTCTACGAGCAGTACTTC. It specifies CSARVPGDEFYEQYF.

This clonotype was seen a few times. The chain recombines TRBV9 with TRBJ2-7; TRBD1 matches at 7 bases. V lost 5 bases, J lost 3 bases, and 11 bases stayed unmatched. Germline loops: CDR1 SGDLS, CDR2 YYNGEE. This CDR3 region has 15 residues. The DNA of the CDR3 is TGTGCCAGCAGTGGCACGGGACAGAGGGGCTACGAGCAGTACTTC. Translating it yields CASSGTGQRGYEQYF.

The chain joins TRBV20-1 to TRBJ2-4, with 7 bases identical to TRBD2. This CDR3 is built from 13 residues. In germline, CDR1 is DFQATT, CDR2 SNEGSKA (reference sequence). The trim removed 3 bases at V and 7 bases at J, leaving 6 bases unmatched. CDR3 bases: TGCAGTGCTAGCCGCGGGAGTTTGAACATTCAGTACTTC. This codes for CSASRGSLNIQYF.

This clonotype appeared a few times. The chain recombines TRBV28 with TRBJ1-6; D ambiguous. The length of the CDR3 is 17 residues. The germline CDR1 and CDR2 sequences are MDHEN and SYDVKM. Deletions cut 3 bases from V and 5 bases from J, with 17 bases between. CDR3 DNA: TGTGCCAGCAGTTTCGATTCCTGGGCAAGAAATAATTCACCCCTCCACTTT. Translation: CASSFDSWARNNSPLHF.

There are a few counts of this clonotype. The chain combines TRBV24-1 with TRBJ1-2; D not resolved. The CDR3 is 11 residues long. Germline CDR1 and CDR2: KGHDR and SFDVKD. Trimming left V 6 bases short and J 7 bases short, with 8 bases between. The CDR3 region has the DNA TGTGCCACCAGTTCCACGAGTGGCTACACCTTC. Protein: CATSSTSGYTF.

The V and J genes are TRBV2 and TRBJ1-5; D gene ambiguous. CDR3 size: 14 residues. Germline values: CDR1 SNHLY, CDR2 FYNNEI. The germline V and J ends were trimmed by 6 bases and 4 bases, with 13 bases remaining between them. CDR3 sequence (DNA): TGTGCCAGCAGCGAGGATCTGGGAAATCAGCCCCAGCATTTT. Translation: CASSEDLGNQPQHF.

This clonotype came up a few times. The rearrangement joins TRBV7-9 to TRBJ2-7, with 9 bases aligning to TRBD1. Germline trimming cut 5 bases from V and 1 base from J; bases unmatched to any gene: 3. Germline CDR1 reads SEHNR; CDR2 reads FQNEAQ (reference sequence). This CDR3 is built from 14 residues. The CDR3 protein is CASSKTGGSYEQYF. DNA for the CDR3: TGTGCCAGCAGCAAGACAGGGGGTTCCTACGAGCAGTACTTC.

The chain joins TRBV9 to TRBJ2-5; 10 bases agree with TRBD2. The J call is in doubt because the DNA end fits TRBJ2-1 better. Germline V gene lookup returns CDR1 SGDLS and CDR2 YYNGEE. There are 14 residues in the CDR3. The CDR3 region is CASSARTSGNEQFF. The CDR3 DNA is TGTGCCAGCAGCGCCCGGACTAGCGGCAATGAGCAGTTCTTC.

As regards this clonotype: No conserved phenylalanine or tryptophan ends this CDR3, so it is likely a read error. CDR3 DNA: TGTGCCAGCAGCTTAACTAGATGGGCCAATGAGCAGTTCCTC. It is translated as CASSLTRWANEQFL. The V and J genes are TRBV7-2 and TRBJ2-1; tentative D call: TRBD2 (5 bases). The CDR3 covers 14 residues. From germline, CDR1 is SGHTA and CDR2 FQGNSA. Trimming cost V 2 bases and J 6 bases, with 11 bases left between them.

The J gene is TRBJ2-7, the V gene TRBV12-3 or TRBV12-4; 8 bases match TRBD2. There are 17 residues in the CDR3. Trimming removed 5 bases from V and 4 bases from J; junction bases left unmatched: 16. The CDR3 nucleotides read TGTGCCAGCAGTGCCGGAGTAGGAGCGGGGGCCCAGTACGAGCAGTACTTC. This encodes CASSAGVGAGAQYEQYF.

The chain is built from TRBV28 and TRBJ2-1, with D perhaps TRBD2 (6 bases). Trimming removed 7 bases at V and 5 bases at J, with 12 bases between. Germline-derived CDR1 and CDR2 are MDHEN and SYDVKM. The CDR3 contains 13 residues. The CDR3 DNA is TGTGCCAGCACCCGGCGGGGTCACAATGAGCAGTTCTTC. Protein sequence: CASTRRGHNEQFF.

This clonotype was found a few times. This rearrangement joins TRBV10-3 to TRBJ1-5; perhaps TRBD1 as D (6 bases). Germline V lookup: CDR1 ENHRY, CDR2 SYGVKD. The CDR3 extends over 16 amino acids. With 0 bases removed from V and 3 bases from J, the gap between germline ends came to 12 bases. The CDR3 reads CAISESQTGSNQPQHF. The CDR3, as DNA: TGTGCCATCAGTGAGTCTCAAACAGGGTCCAATCAGCCCCAGCATTTT.

This clonotype was observed at least ten times. The J gene is TRBJ1-4, the V gene TRBV29-1; 8 bases fit TRBD1. The CDR3 consists of 16 residues. V lost 1 base and J lost 3; bases outside the gene matches: 7. Per the germline V gene, CDR1 is SQVTM and CDR2 is ANQGSEA. The CDR3 protein is CSVEADRDGPNEKLFF. CDR3 nucleotides: TGCAGCGTTGAAGCGGACAGGGACGGTCCTAATGAAAAACTGTTTTTT.

In its sample, this clonotype was seen many times. CDR3 protein: CASSGLTLYWEEQFF. In DNA, the CDR3 is TGCGCCAGCAGCGGACTTACGCTATACTGGGAGGAGCAGTTCTTC. This chain joins TRBV5-1 and TRBJ2-5, with a possible D match to TRBD2 (5 bases). The end of the DNA fits TRBJ2-1 better, so the J call may be wrong. CDR3 length: 15 residues. CDR1 SGHRS and CDR2 YFSETQ come from the germline V gene.

The chain uses TRBV4-1 and TRBJ1-1; D remains unclear. The CDR3 is 13 residues long. Trimming stripped 6 bases from V and 4 bases from J, with 12 bases between. CDR1 is MGHRA and CDR2 is YSYEKL in the germline V gene. CDR3 sequence: CASSRTAGTEAFF. The CDR3 bases are TGCGCCAGCAGTCGGACGGCGGGCACTGAAGCTTTCTTT.

V gene TRBV19 combines with J gene TRBJ2-1, with 7 bases lining up with TRBD2. The end of the DNA aligns better with TRBJ2-7, so the J call may be wrong. The germline CDR1 and CDR2 sequences are LNHDA and SQIVND (reference sequence). The CDR3 has 14 amino acids. CDR3 bases: TGTGCCAGTAGTATGGCTAGCGGAGAGTACGAGCAGTACTTC. Translated: CASSMASGEYEQYF.

The chain employs TRBV20-1 and TRBJ1-1; D perhaps matches TRBD1 (6 bases). This CDR3 comprises 19 residues. Trimming removed 8 bases at V and 0 bases at J, with 31 bases between. Germline lookup yields CDR1 DFQATT and CDR2 SNEGSKA (reference sequence). In DNA form, the CDR3 reads TGCAGTCTACTTGCTCGGGGGGCCGGATCCCATGCCTTGAACACTGAAGCTTTCTTT. Its protein is CSLLARGAGSHALNTEAFF.

The table lists this clonotype with a few counts. CDR3 loop: CASRKIAGGPGQETQYF. The CDR3 region has the DNA TGTGCCAGCAGAAAGATAGCGGGGGGGCCTGGCCAAGAGACCCAGTACTTC. V gene TRBV7-2 combines with J gene TRBJ2-5; TRBD2 matches at 11 bases. Germline assignment: CDR1 SGHTA and CDR2 FQGNSA. Losses at the gene ends were 6 bases for V and 1 base for J; bases not matched to a gene: 10. The CDR3 contains 17 residues.